The sequence of this TCR beta chain was determined in a study of control samples from healthy donors and cancer patients. The assay was immunoSEQ multiplex PCR, and TCRdb's table has in-frame clones only and misses some. The repertoire includes some 170,000 clones, roughly 94% of them detected once, and roughly 15% sits in the top ten. Germline V CDR1 and CDR2: MNHEY, SMNVEV (reference sequence). The V and J ends lost 0 bases and 5 bases respectively, with 4 bases between them. CDR3 length equals 12 residues. V gene TRBV27 combines with J gene TRBJ1-2, with D unresolved. The sample comprised PBMCs. The receptor's source is a man aged 55 to 69 with colorectal cancer. CDR3 sequence reads: CASSLSGYGYTF. The CDR3, as DNA: TGTGCCAGCAGTTTATCCGGTTATGGCTACACCTTC.